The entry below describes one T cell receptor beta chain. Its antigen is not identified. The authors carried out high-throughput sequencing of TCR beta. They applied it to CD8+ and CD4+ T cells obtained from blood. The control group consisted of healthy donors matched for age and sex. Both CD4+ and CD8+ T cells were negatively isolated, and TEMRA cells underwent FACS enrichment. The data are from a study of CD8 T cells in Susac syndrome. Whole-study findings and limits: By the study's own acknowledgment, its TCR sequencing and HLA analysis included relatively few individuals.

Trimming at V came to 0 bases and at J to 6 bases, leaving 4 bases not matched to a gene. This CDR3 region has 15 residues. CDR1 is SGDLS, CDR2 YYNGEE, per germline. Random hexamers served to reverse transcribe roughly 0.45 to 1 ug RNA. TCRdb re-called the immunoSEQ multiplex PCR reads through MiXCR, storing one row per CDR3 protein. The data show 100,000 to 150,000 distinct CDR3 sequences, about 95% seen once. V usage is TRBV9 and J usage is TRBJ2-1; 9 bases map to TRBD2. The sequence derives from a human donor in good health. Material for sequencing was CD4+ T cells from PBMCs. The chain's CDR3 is CASSVEAGGPNEQFF. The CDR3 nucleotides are TGTGCCAGCAGCGTAGAGGCGGGAGGGCCCAATGAGCAGTTCTTC.